The text below deals with one T cell receptor (beta chain). Its antigen is not identified. There are 14 residues in the CDR3. The V gene's germline CDR1 is LNHDA and CDR2 SQIVND (reference sequence). The V segment lost 5 bases and the J segment 5 bases; nucleotides outside the gene matches: 6. This sample was taken from a study of early stage breast cancer tumors. Study as a whole: Most invasive tumors, about 80% of the 16, were ER+/PR+/HER2-.

Study-level points and caveats: In about 90% of the 16 patients, blood comparison separated tumor from normal breast.

The table came from immunoSEQ multiplex PCR; TCRdb's copy has only in-frame clones and leaves some out. The profile shows about 46,000 clones, about three quarters of them singletons. The sequenced sample was blood. The rearrangement joins TRBV19 to TRBJ2-5; 9 nucleotides agree with TRBD2. The clonotype was recovered from a person aged 40 to 49 with breast cancer. This CDR3 is CASSGREGRETQYF. DNA of the CDR3: TGTGCCAGTAGTGGGCGGGAGGGCCGCGAGACCCAGTACTTC.